This TCR beta chain derives from a study of T cell responses to AZD1222 COVID-19 vaccine. This CDR3 spans 15 amino acids. V shed 4 bases, J shed 3 bases, and the junction held 7 bases outside the gene matches. The germline CDR1 and CDR2 sequences are SGHRS and YFSETQ. This clone was recorded a few times. Sequencing was performed with immunoSEQ multiplex PCR; in TCRdb, only in-frame clones are kept and a portion is missing. In the table there are about 97,000 clones, about 90% of which are singletons. The chain joins TRBV5-1 to TRBJ2-5; 9 bases align to TRBD2. Specimen: peripheral blood, collected 28 days after the second AZD1222 dose. This clonotype originated in an adult who received the AZD1222 COVID-19 vaccine. The CDR3 loop is CASSRIAGDKETQYF. The CDR3 region has the DNA TGCGCCAGCAGCAGGATAGCGGGGGATAAAGAGACCCAGTACTTC.